One and the same sample provided the 18 T cell receptor beta chains below, sequenced in a study of identical twins. TCRdb re-derived calls from the 5' RACE reads in MiXCR, one entry per CDR3 protein. The sample carries approximately 670,000 distinct CDR3 sequences, 5.5% to 6.5% recorded once. Sample: naive T cells sorted from blood. These receptors were obtained from a man younger than 35 in good health.

A remark on this clonotype: A much larger clone differs by one base, so this may be a read error. The chain has TRBV5-1 and TRBJ2-5; D call uncertain. The CDR3 is 11 amino acids. Trimming left V 0 bases short and J 7 bases short, with 4 bases between. CDR1 and CDR2 (germline): SGHRS, YFSETQ. CDR3 DNA sequence: TGCGCCAGCAGCTTGGATGCGACCCAGTACTTC. This codes for CASSLDATQYF.

The sample holds a few counts of this clonotype. The J gene is TRBJ1-2, the V gene TRBV2, with a possible D match to TRBD1 (5 bases). Trimming shortened V by 3 bases and J by 8 bases, and 10 bases separated the two germline ends. Looked up from germline, CDR1 is SNHLY and CDR2 is FYNNEI. The CDR3 sequence is 12 residues long. The CDR3 DNA sequence: TGTGCCAGCAGTGAGGCAGGGTGGGGCTACACCTTC. It codes for CASSEAGWGYTF. Full variable domain (rest looked up from reference TRBV2 and TRBJ1-2): EPEVTQTPSHQVTQMGQEVILRCVPISNHLYFYWYRQILGQKVEFLVSFYNNEISEKSEIFDDQFSVERPDGSNFTLKIRSTKLEDSAMYFCASSEAGWGYTFGSGTRLTVV.

The CDR3 region is CASSRTGGTHEQYV. CDR3 DNA sequence: TGTGCCAGCAGCAGGACAGGGGGGACCCACGAGCAGTACGTC. The rearrangement links TRBV11-2 to TRBJ2-7, with 10 bases lining up with TRBD1. The CDR3 covers 14 residues. Trimming took 5 bases from V and 5 from J; bases not matched to a gene: 6. Germline-derived CDR1 and CDR2 are SGHAT and FQNNGV.

This clonotype was recorded many times. In DNA, the CDR3 is TGTGCCAGCAGTAGTCGGTCCGGGTGGGGTGAGCAGTTCTTC. It encodes CASSSRSGWGEQFF. The V call is TRBV28, the J call TRBJ2-1, with unresolved D. The V end was cut by 5 bases, the J end by 9 bases, with 17 bases between. Germline CDR1 and CDR2: MDHEN and SYDVKM. There are 14 residues in the CDR3.

There are many counts of this clonotype. The chain carries TRBV12-3 or TRBV12-4 and TRBJ2-1; TRBD1 is a possible D gene (5 bases). V shed 4 bases and J shed 0 bases, with 13 bases lying between them. This CDR3 spans 16 amino acids. CDR3 DNA: TGTGCCAGCAGTTCTAGGGGTTCGAGCTCCTACAATGAGCAGTTCTTC. Translation: CASSSRGSSSYNEQFF.

Only a few counts were recorded for this clonotype. The V gene is TRBV5-1, the J gene TRBJ2-2; D possibly corresponds to TRBD2 (6 bases). The CDR3 has 15 amino acids. The V and J ends lost 6 bases and 2 bases respectively, with 14 bases between them. The germline V gene encodes CDR1 SGHRS and CDR2 YFSETQ. CDR3: CASKGTGENTGELFF. Written as DNA, the CDR3 is TGCGCCAGCAAAGGGACTGGGGAAAACACCGGGGAGCTGTTTTTT.

This clonotype was detected a few times. The chain employs TRBV20-1 and TRBJ2-1, with 11 positions matching TRBD2. In germline, CDR1 is DFQATT, CDR2 SNEGSKA (reference sequence). CDR3 length: 15 amino acids. The J segment lost 4 bases and the V segment lost 5 bases, leaving 7 bases of the junction unmatched. CDR3 loop: CSASPRTSGYNEQFF. As DNA, the CDR3 is TGCAGTGCTTCCCCGCGGACTAGCGGGTACAATGAGCAGTTCTTC.

This clonotype was counted many times. The chain couples TRBV20-1 to TRBJ2-1, with 10 positions matching TRBD1. Germline CDR1 is DFQATT and CDR2 is SNEGSKA (reference sequence). CDR3 length: 15 residues. With 5 bases clipped from V and 3 bases from J, the junction kept 7 bases outside the gene matches. This CDR3 is CSASPGQGYYNEQFF. The CDR3, as DNA: TGCAGTGCTTCCCCGGGACAGGGGTACTACAATGAGCAGTTCTTC.

This clonotype was detected only a few times. V gene TRBV6-6 combines with J gene TRBJ2-7; unclear D gene. Germline V gives CDR1 MNHNY, CDR2 SVGAGI (reference sequence). The CDR3 runs to 12 residues. Deletions cut 0 bases from V and 7 bases from J, with 7 bases between. Here the CDR3 reads CASSYSNGEQYV. The CDR3 DNA sequence: TGTGCCAGCAGTTACTCGAACGGGGAGCAGTACGTC.

The V gene is TRBV20-1, the J gene TRBJ2-1; D gene unclear. CDR1 DFQATT and CDR2 SNEGSKA come from the germline V gene (reference sequence). The V and J ends lost 0 bases and 7 bases respectively, with 19 bases between them. The CDR3 is 16 residues long. The chain's CDR3 is CSARDTAEPPGNEQFF. The CDR3 DNA follows: TGCAGTGCTAGAGATACGGCGGAGCCCCCTGGAAATGAGCAGTTCTTC.

In its sample, this clonotype was seen many times. This chain links TRBV12-3 or TRBV12-4 with TRBJ1-1; no firm D call. The V end was cut by 8 bases, the J end by 8 bases, with 18 bases between. CDR3 length equals 13 residues. The CDR3 here is CASRNSGVREAFF. The CDR3 nucleotides are TGTGCCAGCCGTAACTCAGGTGTTAGGGAAGCTTTCTTT.

This clonotype showed up many times. J is TRBJ2-7 and V is TRBV12-3 or TRBV12-4; TRBD1 matches 8 bases. Unmatched junction bases numbered 2, after V lost 5 bases and J lost 2 bases. This CDR3 contains 13 residues. CDR3 amino acids: CASSGTGAYEQYF. The CDR3 DNA reads as TGTGCCAGCAGTGGGACAGGTGCCTACGAGCAGTACTTC.

This clonotype was recorded a few times. V usage is TRBV14 and J usage is TRBJ1-4; the match to TRBD1 covers 7 bases. Germline CDR1 and CDR2: SGHDN and FVKESK. CDR3 size: 16 residues. The V segment lost 0 bases and the J segment 5 bases; nucleotides outside the gene matches: 6. The DNA for the CDR3 is TGTGCCAGCAGCCAAGAGGTGGACAGGATGAATGAAAAACTGTTTTTT. Its translation is CASSQEVDRMNEKLFF.

The rearrangement uses TRBV27 and TRBJ2-3, with 13 bases matching TRBD2. The germline V gene encodes CDR1 MNHEY and CDR2 SMNVEV (reference sequence). The CDR3 runs to 16 residues. J was trimmed by 4 bases and V by 5 bases; bases with no gene match: 6. CDR3 DNA sequence: TGTGCCAGCAGTCCGGGACTAGCGGGATCCTCAGATACGCAGTATTTT. Amino acid sequence: CASSPGLAGSSDTQYF.

This clonotype was seen at least ten times. The chain uses TRBV15 and TRBJ2-5, with 9 positions matching TRBD1. This CDR3 is 14 amino acids long. Germline lookup yields CDR1 LNHNV and CDR2 YYDKDF (reference sequence). With 3 bases clipped from V and 4 bases from J, the junction kept 3 bases outside the gene matches. CDR3 amino acids: CATSRRQGGETQYF. CDR3 bases: TGTGCCACCAGCAGGCGACAGGGGGGAGAGACCCAGTACTTC.

This clonotype was seen repeatedly, ten times or more. The chain uses TRBV24-1 and TRBJ2-1, with TRBD2 as a possible D gene (7 bases). CDR3 length: 12 amino acids. Germline CDR1 is KGHDR and CDR2 is SFDVKD. V shed 6 bases and J shed 8 bases, with 10 bases lying between them. CDR3 protein: CATSSGGDEQFF. CDR3 in DNA: TGTGCCACCAGTTCGGGGGGCGATGAGCAGTTCTTC.

This clonotype was seen a few times. The V gene is TRBV6-2 or TRBV6-3, the J gene TRBJ2-7, with D perhaps TRBD2 (5 bases). V lost 6 bases and J 2 bases, leaving 14 bases between the germline ends. Looked up from germline, CDR1 is MNHEY and CDR2 is SVGEGT. This CDR3 region has 14 residues. Here the CDR3 DNA reads TGTGCCAGCAGACCTACTGCGGGTGCCTACGAGCAGTACGTC. Translated, it gives CASRPTAGAYEQYV.

This clonotype was counted many times. The CDR3 bases are TGCAGCGTTGAAGAGCAGGTCGGCCAGTACTTC. Translation: CSVEEQVGQYF. The chain is built from TRBV29-1 and TRBJ2-5; no reliable D call. Per the germline V gene, CDR1 is SQVTM and CDR2 is ANQGSEA. V lost 0 bases to trimming and J lost 10 bases, with 9 bases between them. This CDR3 contains 11 residues.